This T cell receptor (beta chain) came from a study of blood T cell repertoires in COVID-19. Turning to the study itself: Specimens from acute and convalescent COVID-19 originated in the United States, Italy and Spain. Sample material is recorded as cDNA or gDNA derived from T cells, B-cell-depleted T cells, or PBMCs.

In the authors' workflow: Quantification of nucleated cells was approximated via reference gene primer amplification. Sequenced by immunoSEQ multiplex PCR; TCRdb stores in-frame clones only, minus some. D and trimming come from the DNA, and the V and J calls and clone size come from that table. The sample holds about 120,000 clones; around 80% are singletons and the top ten take 16%. V lost 0 bases and J lost 2, with 8 bases in between. Germline V gives CDR1 ENHRY, CDR2 SYGVKD. The CDR3 contains 14 residues. The origin of this receptor is a man aged 55-75 years with active or convalescent COVID-19. Sample: peripheral blood. This chain uses TRBV10-3 with TRBJ2-7; unclear D gene. DNA of the CDR3: TGTGCCATCAGTGAGTCTGAGGCTACCTACGAGCAGTACTTC. Protein: CAISESEATYEQYF.